This T cell receptor beta chain was profiled in a study of radiation and T cells in renal cell carcinoma (dated by TCRdb to 2018 to 2020). The study in broad terms: In total, roughly 52 samples, comprising some 25 tumors and some 27 peripheral blood samples, were subjected to TCR beta sequencing. The final blood draw took place at 4 weeks after radiation, the same time as nephrectomy. In the roughly 49 samples combined, 4 million to 5 million unique CDR3 nucleotide sequences were found, encoding approximately 2,800,000 unique CDR3 amino acid sequences.

To note about this clone: Which antigen it targets is not known. Within one base of it there is no much larger clone, and no base qualities were kept.

The intended sense of this specimen's time point label: blood 4 weeks post-SBRT, at nephrectomy. The treatment or condition label corresponds to: 15 Gy SBRT to primary tumor, nephrectomy 4 weeks later. The samples were drawn from a clinical trial, where primary renal cell carcinomas were treated with 15 Gy of stereotactic body radiation therapy and then removed by nephrectomy 4 weeks afterward. To follow tumor-enriched clonotypes, peripheral blood was collected serially from radiation-treated patients at baseline and again at 2 weeks and 4 weeks after SBRT. All patients had renal cell carcinoma with clear cell pathology. Genomic DNA for TCR sequencing was prepared using the QIAamp DNA Blood Mini Kit (Qiagen). The analyses included only samples that passed all quality control checks. Findings and caveats that apply to the study as a whole: Effects of radiation dose or scheduling on the TCR repertoire could not be addressed with the single-armed trial design. Because pretreatment tumor biopsies were not available, the baseline intratumoral presence of clonotypes could not be determined. An increase in top tumor clonotypes in blood was observed from baseline to 2 weeks post-radiation, followed by contraction by 4 weeks, which was taken to suggest transient expansion of tumor-resident clones. Changes in the blood repertoire were not tracked past 4 weeks after treatment.

Including cysteine and phenylalanine, the CDR3 has 14 amino acids. The read is trimmed to its CDR3 DNA, 42 bases read in frame from base 1. The germline V gene (reference sequence) yields LNHDA for CDR1 and SQIVND for CDR2. Trimming at the junction amounts to 3 bases on V and 4 bases on J, and the germline ends lie 12 bases apart. The immunoSEQ kit was used, according to the manufacturer's recommendations, to generate TCR beta libraries from genomic DNA. For library preparation, a first multiplex PCR was performed with proprietary primers, followed by a second PCR in which unique barcodes were added, and bead cleanups were performed after each round. Each sample batch included a kit-provided positive control reaction and a negative control reaction. The final libraries were assessed on an Agilent 4200 TapeStation D1000 ScreenTape, pooled by volume, and quantified by qPCR. Sequencing was performed on an Illumina NextSeq500 using a MidOutput 150-cycle cartridge, with 156 Read1 cycles, 15 Index1 cycles, and the kit custom primers. The pooled library was loaded at roughly 0.94 pM with a roughly 20% PhiX control spike-in. The authors processed their data as follows. The vendor-processed data were analyzed in R, and a clonotype was defined as all T cells that share the same CDR3 nucleotide sequence. For clone abundance analyses, frequencies were normalized to the 10,000 most abundant clones in each sample. Public T cell clones, which averaged fewer than five per sample, were excluded before analysis. Tumor-enriched and baseline blood-enriched clonotypes were defined by at least a 32-fold difference in abundance between compartments. Clonotypes expanded or contracted between blood time points were identified with a beta-binomial differential abundance model. Similarity between tumor and blood repertoires was quantified using the Baroni-Urbani and Buser coefficient, and groups were compared with two-tailed Wilcoxon tests in R. TCRdb carries this immuneACCESS record with in-frame sequences only. Its versions omit some clonotypes, under half of them owing to an unresolved V gene in the studies checked, with the rest unexplained. For V, J and clone size, that table is used; D and trimming come from the DNA. The sample includes approximately 65,000 clones, with about three quarters observed a single time. Approximately 6.8% of the sample is taken by the ten largest.

The chain couples TRBV19 to TRBJ1-2; TRBD1 is perhaps the D gene, given 5 matching bases. The starting material was blood, obtained from a patient whose treatment included radiotherapy and nephrectomy. The sequence derives from a man aged 60 to 75 with renal cell carcinoma. This receptor carries the CDR3 CASSIGGSGYGYTF. DNA sequence: TGTGCCAGTAGTATCGGGGGTTCGGGCTATGGCTACACCTTC.